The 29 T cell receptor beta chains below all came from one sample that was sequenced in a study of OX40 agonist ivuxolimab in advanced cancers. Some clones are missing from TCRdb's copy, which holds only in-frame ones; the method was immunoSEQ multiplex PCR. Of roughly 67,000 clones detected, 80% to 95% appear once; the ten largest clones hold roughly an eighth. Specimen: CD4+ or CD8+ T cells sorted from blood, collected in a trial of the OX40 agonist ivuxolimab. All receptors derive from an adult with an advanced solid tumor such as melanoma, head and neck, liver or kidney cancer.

In nucleotides, the CDR3 is TGTGCCAGCAGCTTAGGGGACCCAGCCTACGAGCAGTACTTC. Its translation: CASSLGDPAYEQYF. The chain is built from TRBV13 and TRBJ2-7; D is undetermined. V shed 0 bases and J shed 2 bases, with 8 bases lying between them. From germline, CDR1 is PRHDT and CDR2 FYEKMQ (reference sequence). This CDR3 spans 14 amino acids.

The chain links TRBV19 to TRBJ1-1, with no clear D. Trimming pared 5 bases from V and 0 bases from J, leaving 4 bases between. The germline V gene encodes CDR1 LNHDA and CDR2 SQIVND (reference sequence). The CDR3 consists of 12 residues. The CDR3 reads CASSVLNTEAFF. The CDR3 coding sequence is TGTGCCAGTAGTGTACTGAACACTGAAGCTTTCTTT.

This chain's CDR3 is CASSGWQGNYGYTF. Written as DNA, the CDR3 is TGTGCCAGCAGCGGATGGCAAGGGAACTATGGCTACACCTTC. The chain carries TRBV9 and TRBJ1-2; D is unclear. The germline gives CDR1 SGDLS, CDR2 YYNGEE. V was shortened by 3 bases and J by 2 bases, with 11 bases between the two germline ends. The CDR3 contains 14 residues.

This CDR3 reads CASSPSSYEQYF. CDR3 in DNA: TGTGCCAGCAGCCCAAGCTCCTACGAGCAGTACTTC. The chain joins TRBV7-8 to TRBJ2-7; D is undetermined. Germline loops: CDR1 SGHVS, CDR2 FQNEAQ. V was clipped by 5 bases and J by 0 bases, with 5 bases between them. CDR3 length equals 12 residues.

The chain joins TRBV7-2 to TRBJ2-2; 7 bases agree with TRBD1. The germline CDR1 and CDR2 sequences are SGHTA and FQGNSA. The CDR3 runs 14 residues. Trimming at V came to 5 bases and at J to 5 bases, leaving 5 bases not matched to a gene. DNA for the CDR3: TGTGCCAGCAGCCACGGGACAGCTACCGGGGAGCTGTTTTTT. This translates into CASSHGTATGELFF. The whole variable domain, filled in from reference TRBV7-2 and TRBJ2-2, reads GAGVSQSPSNKVTEKGKDVELRCDPISGHTALYWYRQSLGQGLEFLIYFQGNSAPDKSGLPSDRFSAERTGGSVSTLTIQRTQQEDSAVYLCASSHGTATGELFFGEGSRLTVL.

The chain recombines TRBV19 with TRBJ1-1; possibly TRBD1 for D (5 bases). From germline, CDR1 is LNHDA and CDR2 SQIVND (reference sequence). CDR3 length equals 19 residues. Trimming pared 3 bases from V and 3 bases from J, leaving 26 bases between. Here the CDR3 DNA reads TGTGCCAGTAGTATTATTCGAAAGAGGAAGGGGAGGGCGGACACTGAAGCTTTCTTT. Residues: CASSIIRKRKGRADTEAFF. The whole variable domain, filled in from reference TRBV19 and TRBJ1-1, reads DGGITQSPKYLFRKEGQNVTLSCEQNLNHDAMYWYRQDPGQGLRLIYYSQIVNDFQKGDIAEGYSVSREKKESFPLTVTSAQKNPTAFYLCASSIIRKRKGRADTEAFFGQGTRLTVV.

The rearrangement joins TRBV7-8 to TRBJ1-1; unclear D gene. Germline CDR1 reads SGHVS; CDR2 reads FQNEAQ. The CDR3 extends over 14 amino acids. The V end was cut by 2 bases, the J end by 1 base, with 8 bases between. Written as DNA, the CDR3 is TGTGCCAGCAGCTTATGGGAGTCGAACACTGAAGCTTTCTTT. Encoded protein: CASSLWESNTEAFF.

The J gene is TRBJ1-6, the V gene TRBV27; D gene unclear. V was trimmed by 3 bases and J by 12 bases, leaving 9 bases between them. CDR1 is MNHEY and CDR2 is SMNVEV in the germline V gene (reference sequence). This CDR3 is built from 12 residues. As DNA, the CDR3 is TGTGCCAGCAGTTTTCCCCTAGGACCCCTCCACTTT. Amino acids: CASSFPLGPLHF.

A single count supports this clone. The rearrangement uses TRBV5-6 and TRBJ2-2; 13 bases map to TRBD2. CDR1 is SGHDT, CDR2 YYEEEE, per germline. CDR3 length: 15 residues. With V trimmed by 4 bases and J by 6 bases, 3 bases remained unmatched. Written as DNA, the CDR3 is TGTGCCAGCAGCCTACTAGCGGGAGGGGCCGGGGAGCTGTTTTTT. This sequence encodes CASSLLAGGAGELFF.

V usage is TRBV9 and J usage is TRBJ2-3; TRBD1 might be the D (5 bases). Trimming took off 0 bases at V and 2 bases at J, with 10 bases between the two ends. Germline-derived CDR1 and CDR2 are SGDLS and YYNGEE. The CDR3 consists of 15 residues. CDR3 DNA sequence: TGTGCCAGCAGCGTAGAGGGGATACCCACAGATACGCAGTATTTT. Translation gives CASSVEGIPTDTQYF.

CDR3 bases: TGTGCCAGCAGTCCGACGCCTAGCGGAACCTACAATGAGCAGTTCTTC. Protein: CASSPTPSGTYNEQFF. The chain links TRBV27 to TRBJ2-1; 7 nucleotides align to TRBD2. CDR1 is MNHEY, CDR2 SMNVEV, per germline (reference sequence). This CDR3 region has 16 residues. The J segment lost 2 bases and the V segment lost 5 bases, leaving 9 bases of the junction unmatched.

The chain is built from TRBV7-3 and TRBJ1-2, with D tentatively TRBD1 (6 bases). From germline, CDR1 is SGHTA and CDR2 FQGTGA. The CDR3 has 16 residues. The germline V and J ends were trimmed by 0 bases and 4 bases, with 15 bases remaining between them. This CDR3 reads CASSLTGGTLRYGYTF. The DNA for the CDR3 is TGTGCCAGCAGCTTAACAGGGGGAACCCTTCGCTATGGCTACACCTTC.

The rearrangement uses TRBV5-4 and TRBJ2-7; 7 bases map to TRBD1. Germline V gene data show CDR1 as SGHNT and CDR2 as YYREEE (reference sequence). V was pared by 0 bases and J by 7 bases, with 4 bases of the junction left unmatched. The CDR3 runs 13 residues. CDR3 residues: CASSLGQGGEQYF. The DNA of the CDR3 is TGTGCCAGCAGCTTGGGACAGGGTGGGGAGCAGTACTTC.

The DNA for the CDR3 is TGCGCCAGCAGCCAAGACCCAGGGTGGGTCTACGAGCAGTACTTC. Residues: CASSQDPGWVYEQYF. The chain employs TRBV4-1 and TRBJ2-7; weak D call: TRBD1 (5 bases). Germline V gives CDR1 MGHRA, CDR2 YSYEKL. The CDR3 spans 15 residues. With 0 bases removed from V and 3 bases from J, the gap between germline ends came to 12 bases.

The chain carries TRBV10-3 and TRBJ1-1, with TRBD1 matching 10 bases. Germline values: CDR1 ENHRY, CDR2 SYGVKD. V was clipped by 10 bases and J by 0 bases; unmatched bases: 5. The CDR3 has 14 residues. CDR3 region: CATGTGAMNTEAFF. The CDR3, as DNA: TGTGCCACCGGGACAGGGGCCATGAACACTGAAGCTTTCTTT.

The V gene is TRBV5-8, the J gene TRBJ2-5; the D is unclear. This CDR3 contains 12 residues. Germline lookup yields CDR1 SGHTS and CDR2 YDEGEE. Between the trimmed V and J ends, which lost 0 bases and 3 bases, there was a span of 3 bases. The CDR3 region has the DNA TGTGCCAGCAGCTTGGCCGAAGAGACCCAGTACTTC. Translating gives CASSLAEETQYF.

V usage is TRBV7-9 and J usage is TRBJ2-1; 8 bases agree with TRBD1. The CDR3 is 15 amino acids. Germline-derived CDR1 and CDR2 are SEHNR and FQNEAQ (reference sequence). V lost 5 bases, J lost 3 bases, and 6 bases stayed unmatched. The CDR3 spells CASSRLGQGYNEQFF. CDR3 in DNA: TGTGCCAGCAGCCGCCTCGGACAGGGCTACAATGAGCAGTTCTTC.

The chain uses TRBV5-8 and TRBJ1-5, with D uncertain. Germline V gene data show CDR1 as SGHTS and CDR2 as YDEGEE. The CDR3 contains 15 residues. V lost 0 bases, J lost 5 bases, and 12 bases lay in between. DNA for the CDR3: TGTGCCAGCAGCTTGGGAGGTCGAGGGTATCAGCCCCAGCATTTT. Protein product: CASSLGGRGYQPQHF.

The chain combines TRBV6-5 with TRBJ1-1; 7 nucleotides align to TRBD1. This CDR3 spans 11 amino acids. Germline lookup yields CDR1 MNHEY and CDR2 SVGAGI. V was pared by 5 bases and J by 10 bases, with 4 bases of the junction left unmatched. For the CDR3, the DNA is TGTGCCAGCAGTCTACAGGGGCTAGCTTTCTTT. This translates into CASSLQGLAFF.

The CDR3 here is CASTDTRQSTNTGELFF. Written as DNA, the CDR3 is TGTGCCAGCACTGACACCCGACAGTCTACAAACACCGGGGAGCTGTTTTTT. The chain has TRBV6-1 and TRBJ2-2; a weak D match, TRBD1 (5 bases). This CDR3 contains 17 residues. V dropped 7 bases and J dropped 2 bases, with 20 bases sitting between them. Germline V gene data show CDR1 as MNHNS and CDR2 as SASEGT.

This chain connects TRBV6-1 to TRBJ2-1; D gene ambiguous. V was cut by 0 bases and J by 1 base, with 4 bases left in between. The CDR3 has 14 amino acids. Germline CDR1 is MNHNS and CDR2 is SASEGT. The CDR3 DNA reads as TGTGCCAGCAGTGAAGCGGAATCCTACAATGAGCAGTTCTTC. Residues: CASSEAESYNEQFF.

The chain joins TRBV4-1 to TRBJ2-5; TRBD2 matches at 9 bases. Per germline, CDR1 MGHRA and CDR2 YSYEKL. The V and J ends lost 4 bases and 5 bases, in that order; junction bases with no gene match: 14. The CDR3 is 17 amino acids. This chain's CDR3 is CASSPVGGAGGGETQYF. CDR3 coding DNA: TGCGCCAGCAGCCCCGTCGGGGGAGCGGGGGGCGGGGAGACCCAGTACTTC.

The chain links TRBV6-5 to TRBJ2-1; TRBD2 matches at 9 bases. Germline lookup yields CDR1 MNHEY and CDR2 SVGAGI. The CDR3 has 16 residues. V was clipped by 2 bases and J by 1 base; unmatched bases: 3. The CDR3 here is CASSYALAGSYNEQFF. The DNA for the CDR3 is TGTGCCAGCAGTTACGCTCTAGCGGGGTCCTACAATGAGCAGTTCTTC.

The CDR3 DNA sequence: TGTGCCAGCAGCCACTTACAGGACAGGGTTGACTATGGCTACACCTTC. Encoded protein: CASSHLQDRVDYGYTF. The chain recombines TRBV11-2 with TRBJ1-2; TRBD1 matches at 8 bases. Unmatched junction bases numbered 11, after V lost 5 bases and J lost 3 bases. Germline CDR1 and CDR2: SGHAT and FQNNGV. This CDR3 is 16 amino acids long.

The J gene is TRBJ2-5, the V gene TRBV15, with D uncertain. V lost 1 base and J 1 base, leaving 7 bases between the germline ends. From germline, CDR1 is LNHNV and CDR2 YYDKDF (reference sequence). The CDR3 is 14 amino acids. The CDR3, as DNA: TGTGCCACCAGCAGAGCCCTTACCCAAGAGACCCAGTACTTC. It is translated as CATSRALTQETQYF.

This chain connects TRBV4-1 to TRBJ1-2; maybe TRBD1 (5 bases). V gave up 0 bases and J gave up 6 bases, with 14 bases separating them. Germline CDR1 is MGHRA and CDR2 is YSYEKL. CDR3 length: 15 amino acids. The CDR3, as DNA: TGCGCCAGCAGCCAAGATTGGGACGGCTCAGATGGCTACACCTTC. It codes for CASSQDWDGSDGYTF.

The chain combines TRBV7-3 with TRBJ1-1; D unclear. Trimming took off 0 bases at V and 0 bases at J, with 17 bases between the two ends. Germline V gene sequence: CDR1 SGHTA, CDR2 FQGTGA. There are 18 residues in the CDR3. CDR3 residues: CASSLTRAGDGMNTEAFF. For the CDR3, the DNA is TGTGCCAGCAGCTTAACGAGGGCAGGAGACGGTATGAACACTGAAGCTTTCTTT.

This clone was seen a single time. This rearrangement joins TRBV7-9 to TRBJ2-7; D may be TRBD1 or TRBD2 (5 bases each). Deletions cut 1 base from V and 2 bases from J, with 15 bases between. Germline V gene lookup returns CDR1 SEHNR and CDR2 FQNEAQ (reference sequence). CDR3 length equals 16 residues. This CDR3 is CASSLEGAGRTYEQYF. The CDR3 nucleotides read TGTGCCAGCAGCTTAGAAGGGGCAGGGAGAACCTACGAGCAGTACTTC.

The CDR3 sequence is CASSHPPPVGAGELFF. The CDR3 nucleotides read TGCGCCAGCAGCCACCCACCCCCGGTCGGGGCAGGGGAGCTGTTTTTT. V and J are TRBV4-1 and TRBJ2-2; the D call may be TRBD1 or TRBD2 (5 bases each). Germline V gene lookup returns CDR1 MGHRA and CDR2 YSYEKL. The CDR3 totals 16 residues. Trimming removed 3 bases from V and 8 bases from J, with 19 bases in between.